The present T cell receptor (beta chain) was sequenced within a study of T cell changes during pregnancy in multiple sclerosis. Generated by immunoSEQ multiplex PCR, the TCRdb table keeps only in-frame clones and is missing some. The sample shows more than 75,000 clones, 94% of them seen only once. There are a few counts of this clone. CDR1 is MNHEY and CDR2 is SVGAGI in the germline V gene. The CDR3 contains 15 residues. The germline V and J ends were trimmed by 5 bases and 6 bases, with 14 bases remaining between them. The sequenced sample was peripheral blood, obtained in the third trimester of pregnancy. This sequence originates from a female donor with multiple sclerosis, enrolled in a pregnancy study. The chain recombines TRBV6-5 with TRBJ1-6, with TRBD1 as a possible D gene (5 bases). This chain's CDR3 is CASSRTRGGNSPLHF. DNA for the CDR3: TGTGCCAGCAGTCGTACGAGGGGAGGTAATTCACCCCTCCACTTT.